Sequencing of this T cell receptor beta chain was carried out in a study of blood T cell repertoires in COVID-19. Study-wide background: COVID-19 samples, acute and convalescent, were from the United States, Italy and Spain.

Clones were read by immunoSEQ multiplex PCR, and TCRdb kept only the in-frame ones, dropping some. The top ten hold roughly 7.9% of the sample, which has approximately 160,000 clones, about 79% seen once. V lost 11 bases, J lost 6 bases, and 13 bases lay in between. Germline CDR1 MNHEY, CDR2 SVGAGI. CDR3 length: 11 amino acids. The sample was peripheral blood. The TCR comes from a woman aged 45-60 years in a cohort sampled during active or convalescent COVID-19. J is TRBJ1-2 and V is TRBV6-5; tentative D call: TRBD1 (6 bases). The DNA for the CDR3 is TGTGCCGGTAGGGGGAGGGATGGCTACACCTTC. Residues: CAGRGRDGYTF.